This T cell receptor beta chain was sequenced in a study of blood T cells in healthy people across ages. Every participating donor contributed about 10 milliliters of peripheral blood through a draw. V dropped 3 bases and J dropped 2 bases, with 10 bases sitting between them. The CDR3 sequence is 14 residues long. Germline-derived CDR1 and CDR2 are MDHEN and SYDVKM. Worth noting for this clonotype: As yet, its antigen is unknown.

Together with a sample-barcoded 5' primer, a J-beta primer mix was included in a second PCR lasting roughly 6 to 12 cycles. In TCRdb, the 5' RACE reads were re-called with MiXCR into one record per CDR3 protein. The sample lists almost 1 million distinct CDR3 sequences, 51% occurring once. Findings and limits, study-wide: It was the long-lived donors that had more naive CD4+ cells and higher diversity than aged donors.

The chain recombines TRBV28 with TRBJ2-5; tentative D call: TRBD2 (5 bases). The sample was blood. The TCR sequence derives from a woman aged 55-70 years in good health. The CDR3 spells CASSLARRQETQYF. Written as DNA, the CDR3 is TGTGCCAGCAGTTTGGCCAGGAGGCAAGAGACCCAGTACTTC.